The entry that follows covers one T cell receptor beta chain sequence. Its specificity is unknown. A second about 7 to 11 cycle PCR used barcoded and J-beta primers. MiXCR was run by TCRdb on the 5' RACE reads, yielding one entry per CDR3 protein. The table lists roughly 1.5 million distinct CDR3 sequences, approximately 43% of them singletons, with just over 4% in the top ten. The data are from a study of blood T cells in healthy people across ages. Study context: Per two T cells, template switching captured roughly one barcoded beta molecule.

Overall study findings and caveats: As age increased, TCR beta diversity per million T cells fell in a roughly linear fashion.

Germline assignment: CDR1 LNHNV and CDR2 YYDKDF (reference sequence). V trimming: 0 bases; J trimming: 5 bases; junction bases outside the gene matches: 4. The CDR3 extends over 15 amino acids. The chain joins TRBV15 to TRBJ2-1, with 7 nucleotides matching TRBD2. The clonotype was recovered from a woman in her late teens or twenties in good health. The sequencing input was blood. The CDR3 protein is CATSRDDGTNNEQFF. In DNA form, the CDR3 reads TGTGCCACCAGCAGAGATGACGGGACTAACAATGAGCAGTTCTTC.